The source of this TCR beta chain is a study of blood T cell repertoires in COVID-19. Across the study: PBMCs, B-cell-depleted T cells, or T cells were the source of the cDNA or gDNA that made up the material.

Sequencing used immunoSEQ multiplex PCR; TCRdb keeps in-frame clones, though not all of them. The top ten hold about 20% of the sample, which has just over 150,000 clones, approximately 84% seen once. This CDR3 has 15 residues. J lost 4 bases, V lost 2 bases, and 1 base had no gene match. Germline V gene lookup returns CDR1 MNHNS and CDR2 SASEGT. This TCR was recovered from a woman older than 75 with acute or convalescent COVID-19. Sequencing was performed on peripheral blood. J is TRBJ2-3 and V is TRBV6-1, with 12 bases that match TRBD2. The CDR3 DNA follows: TGTGCCAGCAGTGAACTAGCGGGAGGGGCAGATACGCAGTATTTT. Amino acids: CASSELAGGADTQYF.